The present T cell receptor (beta chain) was sequenced within a study of T-cell memory formation after mild COVID-19. As for the study in general: For the most part, TCR clusters were specific to one donor.

Germline assignment: CDR1 SGHRS and CDR2 YFSETQ. The CDR3 consists of 15 residues. V lost 3 bases to trimming and J lost 3 bases, with 12 bases between them. TCRdb redid the calling of the 5' RACE reads with MiXCR, one entry per CDR3 protein. Here the sample spans some 130,000 distinct CDR3 sequences, roughly 6.2% being singletons. This clonotype showed up just a few times. This receptor was identified in an adult woman who had mild COVID-19 (a few samples of this study predate the infection). Cell type and time point are not known. The sequencing input was PBMCs or a T cell subset sorted from them (not recorded which). V is TRBV5-1 and J is TRBJ1-4, with D possibly being TRBD1 (5 bases). DNA for the CDR3: TGCGCCAGCAGCTGGGGACCGAGAGCTAATGAAAAACTGTTTTTT. Its translation is CASSWGPRANEKLFF. Full variable domain (remainder filled in from reference TRBV5-1 and TRBJ1-4): KAGVTQTPRYLIKTRGQQVTLSCSPISGHRSVSWYQQTPGQGLQFLFEYFSETQRNKGNFPGRFSGRQFSNSRSEMNVSTLELGDSALYLCASSWGPRANEKLFFGSGTQLSVL.